This T cell receptor beta chain was identified in a study of shared clonotypes between healthy human individuals. The V gene's germline CDR1 is SGHRS and CDR2 YFSETQ. Trimming cost V 4 bases and J 8 bases, with 19 bases left between them. This CDR3 region has 15 residues. Profiled with immunoSEQ multiplex PCR; TCRdb holds only in-frame clones, not every one. The data hold approximately 470,000 clones, with approximately 80% observed a single time. This clone was seen once. This TCR was recovered from a middle-aged woman in good health. Some clones in this sample may be carry-over from other donors' samples. The chain combines TRBV5-1 with TRBJ2-1, with a weak D call TRBD2 (6 bases). Source material: PBMCs. In DNA form, the CDR3 reads TGCGCCAGCAGCAAGGACGCGGGGACTGGGGATGAGCAGTTCTTC. Amino acids: CASSKDAGTGDEQFF.